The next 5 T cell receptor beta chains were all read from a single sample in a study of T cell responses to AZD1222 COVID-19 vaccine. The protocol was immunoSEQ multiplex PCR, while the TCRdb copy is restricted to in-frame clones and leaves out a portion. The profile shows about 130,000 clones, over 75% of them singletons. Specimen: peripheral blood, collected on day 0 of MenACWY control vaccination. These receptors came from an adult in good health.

DNA of the CDR3: TGTGCCAGCAGTGCCCTTACTGGGAGAGGTGAGCAGTTCTTC. It codes for CASSALTGRGEQFF. V usage is TRBV2 and J usage is TRBJ2-1; D possibly corresponds to TRBD2 (5 bases). The germline V and J ends were trimmed by 4 bases and 9 bases, with 16 bases remaining between them. CDR1 and CDR2 from the germline V gene are SNHLY and FYNNEI. The CDR3 covers 14 residues.

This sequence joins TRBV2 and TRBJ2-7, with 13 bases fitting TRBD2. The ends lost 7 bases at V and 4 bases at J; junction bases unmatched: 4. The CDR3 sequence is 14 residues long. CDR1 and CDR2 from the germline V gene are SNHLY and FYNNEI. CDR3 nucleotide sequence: TGTGCCAGCATGGGACTAGCGGGATCTTACGAGCAGTACTTC. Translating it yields CASMGLAGSYEQYF.

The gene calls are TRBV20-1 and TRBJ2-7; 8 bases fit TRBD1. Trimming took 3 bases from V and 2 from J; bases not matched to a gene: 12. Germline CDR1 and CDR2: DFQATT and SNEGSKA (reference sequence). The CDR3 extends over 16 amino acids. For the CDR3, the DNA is TGCAGTGCTAGTAGAATCCCCGGACAGGGTACCTACGAGCAGTACTTC. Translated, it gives CSASRIPGQGTYEQYF.

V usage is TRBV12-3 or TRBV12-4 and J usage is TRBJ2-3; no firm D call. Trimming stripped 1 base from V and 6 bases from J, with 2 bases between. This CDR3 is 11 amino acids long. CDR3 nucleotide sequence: TGTGCCAGCAGTTTAGTCGATACGCAGTATTTT. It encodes CASSLVDTQYF.

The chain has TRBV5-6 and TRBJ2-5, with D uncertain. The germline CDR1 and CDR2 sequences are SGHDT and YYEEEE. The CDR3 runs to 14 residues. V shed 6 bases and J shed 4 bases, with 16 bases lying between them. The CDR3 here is CASTRPAQRETQYF. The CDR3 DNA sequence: TGTGCCAGCACCCGACCCGCGCAGCGAGAGACCCAGTACTTC. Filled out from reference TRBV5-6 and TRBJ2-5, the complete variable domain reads DAGVTQSPTHLIKTRGQQVTLRCSPKSGHDTVSWYQQALGQGPQFIFQYYEEEERQRGNFPDRFSGHQFPNYSSELNVNALLLGDSALYLCASTRPAQRETQYFGPGTRLLVL.